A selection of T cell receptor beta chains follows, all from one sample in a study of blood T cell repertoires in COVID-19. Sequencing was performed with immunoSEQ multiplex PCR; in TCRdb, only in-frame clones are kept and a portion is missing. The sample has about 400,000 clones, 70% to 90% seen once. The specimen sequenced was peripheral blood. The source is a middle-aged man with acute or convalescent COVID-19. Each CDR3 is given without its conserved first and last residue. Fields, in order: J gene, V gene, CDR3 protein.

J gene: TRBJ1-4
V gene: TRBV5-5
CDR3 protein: ASSLSQGYNEKLF

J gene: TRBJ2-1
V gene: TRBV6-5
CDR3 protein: ASSWQGASYNEQF

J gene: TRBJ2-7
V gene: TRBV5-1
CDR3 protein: ASSLAGGSYEQY

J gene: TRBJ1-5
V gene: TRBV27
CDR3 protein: ASTPTGLLNQPQH

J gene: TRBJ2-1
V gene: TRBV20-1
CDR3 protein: SARDMTGHF

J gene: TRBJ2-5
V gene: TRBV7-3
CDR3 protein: ASSLGATSGARGETQY

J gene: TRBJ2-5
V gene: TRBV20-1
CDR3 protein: SPQNQETQY

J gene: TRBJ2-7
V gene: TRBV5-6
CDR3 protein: ASSTGGQGWAYEQY

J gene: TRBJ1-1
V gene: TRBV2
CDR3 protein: AIYAGMRTEAF

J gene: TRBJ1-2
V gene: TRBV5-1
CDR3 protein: ASSPRRDFLYGYT

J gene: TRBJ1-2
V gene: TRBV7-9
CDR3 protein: ASSVTTGNYGYT

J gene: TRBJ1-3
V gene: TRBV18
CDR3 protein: ASSPQASGNTIY

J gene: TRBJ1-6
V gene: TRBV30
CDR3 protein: AFSRGQPNSPLH

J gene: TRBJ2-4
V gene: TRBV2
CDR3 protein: ASSVVGQGILQGAKNIQY

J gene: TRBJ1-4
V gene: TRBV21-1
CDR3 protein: ASSKAVEGTGAVLYEKLF

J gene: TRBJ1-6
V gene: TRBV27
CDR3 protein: ASTGGRSPLH

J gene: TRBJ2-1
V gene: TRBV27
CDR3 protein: ASSSFNPGAYNEQF

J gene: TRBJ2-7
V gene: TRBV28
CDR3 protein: ASSPPGKDYEQY

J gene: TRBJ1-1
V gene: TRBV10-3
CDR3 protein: AISEQGLNTEAF

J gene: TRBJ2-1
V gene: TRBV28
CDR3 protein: ASSVPGLVVYEQF

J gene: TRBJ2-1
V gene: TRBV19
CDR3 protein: ASSLASGERFDEQF

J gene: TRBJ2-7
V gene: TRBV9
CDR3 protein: ASRSPREVGHEQY

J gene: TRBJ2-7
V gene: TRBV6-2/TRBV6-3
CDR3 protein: ASSLGPIEEQY

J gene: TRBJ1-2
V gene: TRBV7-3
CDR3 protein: ASSLRGQDGYT

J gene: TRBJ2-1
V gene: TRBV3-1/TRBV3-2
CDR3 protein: ASSRGGNEQF

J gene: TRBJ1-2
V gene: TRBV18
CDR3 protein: ASSPRSGVYGYT

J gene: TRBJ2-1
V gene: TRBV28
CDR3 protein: ASTQGVRGEQF

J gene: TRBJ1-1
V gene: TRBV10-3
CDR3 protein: ATEDRVTGEAF

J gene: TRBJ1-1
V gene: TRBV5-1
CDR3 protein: ASSPGRENTEAF

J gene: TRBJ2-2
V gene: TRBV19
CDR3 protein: ASSPYLTNTGELF

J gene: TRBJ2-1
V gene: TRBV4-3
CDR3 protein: ASSQDVGLYNEQF

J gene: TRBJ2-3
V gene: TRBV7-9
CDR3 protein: ASRKRNTDTQY

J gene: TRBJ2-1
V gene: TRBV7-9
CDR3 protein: ASSLTGNTENNEQF

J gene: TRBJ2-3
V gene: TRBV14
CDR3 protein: ASSQGYRGGTDTQY

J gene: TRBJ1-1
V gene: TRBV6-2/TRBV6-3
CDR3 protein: ASSWTRLMNTEAF

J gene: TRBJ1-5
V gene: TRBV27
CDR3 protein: ASSLWWQGSNQPQH

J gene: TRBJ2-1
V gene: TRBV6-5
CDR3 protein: ASSYGRAHNEQF

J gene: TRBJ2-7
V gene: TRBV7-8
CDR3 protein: ASSLSTGGHEQY

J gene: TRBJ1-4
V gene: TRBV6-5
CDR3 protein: ASSLSGTGLEKLF

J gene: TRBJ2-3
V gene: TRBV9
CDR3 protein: ASSSRTGGLTDTQY

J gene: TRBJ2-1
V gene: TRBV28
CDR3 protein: ASSLRTSGDNEQF

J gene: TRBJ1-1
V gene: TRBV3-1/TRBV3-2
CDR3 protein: ASSRDRMTEAF

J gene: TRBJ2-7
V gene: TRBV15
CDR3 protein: ATSRLGATYEQY

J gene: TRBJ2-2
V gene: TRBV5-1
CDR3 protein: ASSSPGGEKGGELF

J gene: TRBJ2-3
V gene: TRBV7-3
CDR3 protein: ASSLSLAGGADTQY